This T cell receptor beta chain is from a study of CD8 T cells in ankylosing spondylitis. Quantitative molecular-barcoded 5'-RACE generated the TCR beta libraries. Each CDR3 protein gets one entry after TCRdb re-called the 5' RACE reads with MiXCR. The sample lists fewer than 200,000 distinct CDR3 sequences, approximately 16% occurring once. This clonotype turned up a few times. Its antigen is not known. Broader study findings: The disease-linked clones had a CD8+ phenotype and low blood frequencies. Previously reported in reactive arthritis synovial fluid and blood were some of the motif variants.

Germline V gene lookup returns CDR1 SGHTA and CDR2 FQGNSA. CDR3 length equals 17 residues. The J segment lost 2 bases and the V segment lost 5 bases, leaving 7 bases of the junction unmatched. The J gene is TRBJ1-6, the V gene TRBV7-2; TRBD1 matches at 9 bases. The sequenced sample was blood, either unsorted or a sorted T cell fraction (not recorded which). The sequence was collected from a male donor with ankylosing spondylitis or in good health (not recorded which). This CDR3 is CASSVGQGDPYNSPLHF. Here the CDR3 DNA reads TGTGCCAGCAGCGTGGGACAGGGTGATCCCTATAATTCACCCCTCCACTTT.